This T cell receptor beta chain was captured in a study of Graves' ophthalmopathy and Graves' hyperthyroidism. In its sample, this clonotype was seen many times. Compared with germline, one end of the junction differs, possibly owing to a read error. CDR3 length: 11 amino acids. Germline V lookup: CDR1 SGHAT, CDR2 FQNNGV. The authors amplified TCR beta CDR3 regions from RNA transcripts. First-round RT-PCR employed HTBI primers, with a second-round multiplex PCR after it. In TCRdb, the multiplex PCR reads were re-called with MiXCR into one record per CDR3 protein. The sample yields hundreds of thousands of distinct CDR3 sequences, 20% to 25% seen once.

The clonotype originates from a woman in her fifties or sixties with Graves' ophthalmopathy. Sequenced sample: peripheral blood. The genes are TRBV11-2 and TRBJ1-2; TRBD1 is a possible D gene (5 bases). The CDR3 region has the DNA TGTGCCAGCAGCCCGTGGGGCCAAGCATACTTC. Translation: CASSPWGQAYF. The whole variable domain, filled in from reference TRBV11-2 and TRBJ1-2, reads EAGVAQSPRYKIIEKRQSVAFWCNPISGHATLYWYQQILGQGPKLLIQFQNNGVVDDSQLPKDRFSAERLKGVDSTLKIQPAKLEDSAVYLCASSPWGQAYFGSGTRLTVV.